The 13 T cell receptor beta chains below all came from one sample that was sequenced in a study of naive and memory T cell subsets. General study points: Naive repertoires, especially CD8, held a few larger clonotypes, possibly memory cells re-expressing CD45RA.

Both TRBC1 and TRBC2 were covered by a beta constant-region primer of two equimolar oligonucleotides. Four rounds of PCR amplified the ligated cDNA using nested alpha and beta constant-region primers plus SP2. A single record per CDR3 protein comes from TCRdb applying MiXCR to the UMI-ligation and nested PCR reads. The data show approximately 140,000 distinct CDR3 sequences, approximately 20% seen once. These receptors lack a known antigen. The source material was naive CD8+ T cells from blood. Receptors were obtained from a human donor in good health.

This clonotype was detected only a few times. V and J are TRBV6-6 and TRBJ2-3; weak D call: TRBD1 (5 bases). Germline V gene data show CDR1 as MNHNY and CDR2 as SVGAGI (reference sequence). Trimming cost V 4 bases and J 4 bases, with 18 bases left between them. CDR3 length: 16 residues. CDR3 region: CASSFITGIGADTQYF. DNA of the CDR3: TGTGCCAGCAGTTTCATTACAGGAATAGGGGCAGATACGCAGTATTTT.

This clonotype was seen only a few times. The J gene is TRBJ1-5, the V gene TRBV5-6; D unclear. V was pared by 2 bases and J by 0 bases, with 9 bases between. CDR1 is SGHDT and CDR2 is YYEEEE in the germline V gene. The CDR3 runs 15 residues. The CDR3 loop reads CASSLLGFSNQPQHF. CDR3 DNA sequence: TGTGCCAGCAGCTTACTCGGGTTTAGCAATCAGCCCCAGCATTTT.

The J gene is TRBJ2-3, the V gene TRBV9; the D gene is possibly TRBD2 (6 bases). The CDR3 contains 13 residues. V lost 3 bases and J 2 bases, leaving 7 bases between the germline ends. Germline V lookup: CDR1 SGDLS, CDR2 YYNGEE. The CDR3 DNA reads TGTGCCAGCAGCGCGGGGGACACAGATACGCAGTATTTT. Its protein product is CASSAGDTDTQYF.

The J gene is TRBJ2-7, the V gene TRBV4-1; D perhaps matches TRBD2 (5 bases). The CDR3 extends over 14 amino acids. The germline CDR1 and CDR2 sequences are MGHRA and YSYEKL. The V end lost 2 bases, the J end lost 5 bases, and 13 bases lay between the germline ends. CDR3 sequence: CASSQIGGPHEQYF. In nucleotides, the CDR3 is TGCGCCAGCAGCCAAATCGGAGGTCCCCACGAGCAGTACTTC.

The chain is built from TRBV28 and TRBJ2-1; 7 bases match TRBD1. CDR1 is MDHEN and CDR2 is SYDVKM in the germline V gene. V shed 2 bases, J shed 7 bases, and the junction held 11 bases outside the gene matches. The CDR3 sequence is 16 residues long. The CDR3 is CASSLVEQGLGNEQFF. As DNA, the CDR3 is TGTGCCAGCAGTTTAGTCGAACAGGGGTTGGGGAATGAGCAGTTCTTC.

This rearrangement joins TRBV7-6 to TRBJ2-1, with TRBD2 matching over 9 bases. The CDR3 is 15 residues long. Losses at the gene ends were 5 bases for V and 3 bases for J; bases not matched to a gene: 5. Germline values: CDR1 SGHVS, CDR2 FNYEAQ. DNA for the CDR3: TGTGCCAGCAGCGATAGCGGGAGCTACTACAATGAGCAGTTCTTC. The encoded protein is CASSDSGSYYNEQFF. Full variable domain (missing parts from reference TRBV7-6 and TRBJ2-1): GAGVSQSPRYKVTKRGQDVALRCDPISGHVSLYWYRQALGQGPEFLTYFNYEAQQDKSGLPNDRFSAERPEGSISTLTIQRTEQRDSAMYRCASSDSGSYYNEQFFGPGTRLTVL.

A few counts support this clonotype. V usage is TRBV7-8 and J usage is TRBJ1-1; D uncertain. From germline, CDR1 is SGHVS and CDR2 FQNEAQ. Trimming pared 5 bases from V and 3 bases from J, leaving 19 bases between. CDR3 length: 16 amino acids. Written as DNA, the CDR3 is TGTGCCAGCAGCCCCCTCGACGGGCTCGAGGACACTGAAGCTTTCTTT. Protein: CASSPLDGLEDTEAFF. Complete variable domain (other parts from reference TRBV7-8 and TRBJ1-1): GAGVSQSPRYKVAKRGQDVALRCDPISGHVSLFWYQQALGQGPEFLTYFQNEAQLDKSGLPSDRFFAERPEGSVSTLKIQRTQQEDSAVYLCASSPLDGLEDTEAFFGQGTRLTVV.

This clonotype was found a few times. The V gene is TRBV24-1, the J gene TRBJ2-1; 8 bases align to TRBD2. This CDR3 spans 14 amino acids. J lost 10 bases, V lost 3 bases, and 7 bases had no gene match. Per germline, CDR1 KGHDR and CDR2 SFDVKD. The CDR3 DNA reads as TGTGCCACCAGTGATGCCGGGAGGGTTGGCGAGCAGTTCTTC. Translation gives CATSDAGRVGEQFF.

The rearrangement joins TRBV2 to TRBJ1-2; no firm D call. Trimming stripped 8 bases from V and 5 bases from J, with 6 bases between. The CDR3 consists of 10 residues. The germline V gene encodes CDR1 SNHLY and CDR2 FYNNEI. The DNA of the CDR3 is TGTGCCAGCGAGGGATATGGCTACACCTTC. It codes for CASEGYGYTF.

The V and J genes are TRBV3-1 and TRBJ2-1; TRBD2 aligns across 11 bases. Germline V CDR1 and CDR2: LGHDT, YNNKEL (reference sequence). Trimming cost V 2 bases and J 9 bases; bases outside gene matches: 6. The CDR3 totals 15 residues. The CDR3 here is CASSQLLAGATEQFF. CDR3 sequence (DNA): TGTGCCAGCAGCCAACTACTAGCGGGAGCGACTGAGCAGTTCTTC.

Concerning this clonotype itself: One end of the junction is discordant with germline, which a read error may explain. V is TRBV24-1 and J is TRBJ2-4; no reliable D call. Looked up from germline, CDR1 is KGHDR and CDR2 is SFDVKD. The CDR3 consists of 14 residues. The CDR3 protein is CAISDLTEGNIQYF. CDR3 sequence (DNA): TGTGCCATCAGTGATTTAACAGAAGGAAACATTCAGTACTTC.

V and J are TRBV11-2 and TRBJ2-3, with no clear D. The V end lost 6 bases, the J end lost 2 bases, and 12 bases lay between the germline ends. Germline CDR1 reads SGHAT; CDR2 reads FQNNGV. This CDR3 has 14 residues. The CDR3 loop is CASRPPPYTDTQYF. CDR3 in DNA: TGTGCCAGCAGGCCACCCCCCTACACAGATACGCAGTATTTT.

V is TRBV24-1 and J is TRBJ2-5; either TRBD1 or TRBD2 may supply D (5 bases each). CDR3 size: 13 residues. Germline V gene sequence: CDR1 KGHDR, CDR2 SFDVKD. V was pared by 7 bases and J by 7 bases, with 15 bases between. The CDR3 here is CATSGTYQRTQYF. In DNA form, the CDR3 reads TGTGCCACCAGCGGGACCTACCAACGGACCCAGTACTTC.